The T cell receptor beta chain under discussion was sequenced for a study of blood T cells in healthy people across ages. For the second PCR, which ran for about 6 to 12 cycles, a sample-barcoded 5' primer and a J-beta primer mix were used. One entry per CDR3 protein results from TCRdb running MiXCR on the 5' RACE reads. Of fewer than 750,000 distinct CDR3 sequences listed, 40% to 65% were seen once; the top ten hold roughly 13%. The receptor's source is a woman older than 75 in good health. The material sequenced was blood.

Here the CDR3 reads CASSYTGGNQPQHF. As DNA, the CDR3 is TGTGCCAGCAGTTATACCGGGGGCAATCAGCCCCAGCATTTT. The chain is built from TRBV6-2 or TRBV6-3 and TRBJ1-5, with no clear D. Germline loops: CDR1 MNHEY, CDR2 SVGEGT. CDR3 length: 14 amino acids. V lost 3 bases, J lost 2 bases, and 8 bases lay in between.